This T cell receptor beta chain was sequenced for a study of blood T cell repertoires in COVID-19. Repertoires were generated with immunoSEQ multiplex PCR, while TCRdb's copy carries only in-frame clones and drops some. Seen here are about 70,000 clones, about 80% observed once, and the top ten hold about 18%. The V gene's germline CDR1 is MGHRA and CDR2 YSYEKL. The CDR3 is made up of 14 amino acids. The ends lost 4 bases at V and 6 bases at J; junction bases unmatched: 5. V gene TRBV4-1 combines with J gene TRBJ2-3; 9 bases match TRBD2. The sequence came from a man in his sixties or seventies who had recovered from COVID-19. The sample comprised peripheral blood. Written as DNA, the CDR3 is TGCGCCAGCAGCCTAGCGGGAGCATCGGATACGCAGTATTTT. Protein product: CASSLAGASDTQYF.